The 19 T cell receptor beta chains below all came from one sample that was sequenced in a study of blood T cell repertoires in COVID-19. Assay used: immunoSEQ multiplex PCR; TCRdb lists only in-frame clones, some missing. The table shows fewer than 350,000 clones, with 80% to 90% occurring only once. The sample taken for sequencing was PBMCs or T cells enriched from blood (not recorded which). All receptors come from a woman aged 35 to 49 with acute COVID-19.

The sample holds a few counts of this clone. Here the CDR3 reads CASSQVPGSTEAFF. The DNA of the CDR3 is TGTGCCAGCAGCCAAGTTCCCGGGAGCACTGAAGCTTTCTTT. The chain combines TRBV3-1 (or the pseudogene TRBV3-2) with TRBJ1-1, with D unresolved. Germline V CDR1 and CDR2: LGHDT, YNNKEL (reference sequence). This CDR3 spans 14 amino acids. V shed 1 base and J shed 4 bases, with 10 bases lying between them.

The chain is built from TRBV7-2 and TRBJ1-2; weak D call: TRBD1 (6 bases). CDR1 and CDR2 from the germline V gene are SGHTA and FQGNSA. The length of the CDR3 is 15 residues. With 0 bases removed from V and 4 bases from J, the gap between germline ends came to 12 bases. The CDR3 loop is CASSLAWSRGYGYTF. The CDR3 DNA reads TGTGCCAGCAGCTTAGCCTGGTCCAGGGGCTATGGCTACACCTTC.

The V gene is TRBV18, the J gene TRBJ2-5; 10 positions agree with TRBD2. The CDR3 has 18 residues. Germline CDR1 is KGHSH and CDR2 is LQKENI. The V and J ends lost 0 bases and 3 bases, in that order; junction bases with no gene match: 10. CDR3 region: CASSPPVTSGVSKETQYF. The CDR3 DNA sequence: TGTGCCAGCTCACCACCGGTTACTAGCGGGGTGTCTAAAGAGACCCAGTACTTC.

The rearrangement uses TRBV4-3 and TRBJ1-6; D call uncertain. With 0 bases removed from V and 10 bases from J, the gap between germline ends came to 10 bases. Germline V gene lookup returns CDR1 LGHNA and CDR2 YSLEER. The CDR3 runs 14 residues. The CDR3 DNA is TGCGCCAGCAGCCAAGATTTCGAACTGTCACCCCTCCACTTT. Its translation is CASSQDFELSPLHF.

This clone has a handful of counts. The genes are TRBV6-5 and TRBJ1-3, with 11 positions matching TRBD1. V trimming: 2 bases; J trimming: 4 bases; junction bases outside the gene matches: 1. In germline, CDR1 is MNHEY, CDR2 SVGAGI. The CDR3 has 15 amino acids. CDR3 DNA sequence: TGTGCCAGCAGTTACGGACAGGGGGCGGGAAACACCATATATTTT. As protein: CASSYGQGAGNTIYF.

The chain joins TRBV6-2 or TRBV6-3 to TRBJ2-3; 7 nucleotides line up with TRBD2. The junction had 8 bases not matched to a gene; V was cut back by 0 bases and J by 8 bases. The CDR3 length is 15 residues. Per germline, CDR1 MNHEY and CDR2 SVGEGT. CDR3: CASSYSRAGVSTQYF. DNA for the CDR3: TGTGCCAGCAGTTACTCGCGGGCGGGGGTGTCTACGCAGTATTTT.

With respect to this clone: A much larger clone sits a single nucleotide away, making a read error possible. Different DNA sequences within this sample yield the same CDR3. The chain joins TRBV29-1 to TRBJ2-7; possibly TRBD1 for D (5 bases). Between the trimmed V and J ends, which lost 7 bases and 2 bases, there was a span of 12 bases. The CDR3 length is 12 residues. Germline V CDR1 and CDR2: SQVTM, ANQGSEA. The CDR3, as DNA: TGCAGCGCCCTAAGGGGAACCTACGAGCAGTACTTC. Its protein product is CSALRGTYEQYF.

The V and J genes are TRBV7-9 and TRBJ1-5; no definite D call. Germline CDR1 SEHNR, CDR2 FQNEAQ (reference sequence). The CDR3 is 12 residues long. The V and J ends lost 3 bases and 9 bases respectively, with 9 bases between them. CDR3 sequence reads: CASSFGDRPQHF. The CDR3 DNA sequence: TGTGCCAGCAGCTTTGGTGATAGGCCCCAGCATTTT.

V gene TRBV7-8 combines with J gene TRBJ2-3; TRBD2 matches 8 bases. The CDR3 spans 17 residues. The junction had 14 bases not matched to a gene; V was cut back by 5 bases and J by 4 bases. The germline gives CDR1 SGHVS, CDR2 FQNEAQ. In DNA, the CDR3 is TGTGCCAGCAGCCGCCTTAGGTCCCTAGCGGGTCCAGATACGCAGTATTTT. It yields the protein CASSRLRSLAGPDTQYF.

V usage is TRBV10-3 and J usage is TRBJ2-1; D unresolved. CDR1 and CDR2 from the germline V gene are ENHRY and SYGVKD. Deletions cut 2 bases from V and 8 bases from J, with 16 bases between. The CDR3 runs to 15 residues. Here the CDR3 reads CAISENGPETDEQFF. The CDR3 nucleotides read TGTGCCATCAGTGAGAACGGCCCAGAAACAGATGAGCAGTTCTTC.

The chain couples TRBV19 to TRBJ1-5, with a possible D match to TRBD1 (6 bases). This CDR3 contains 15 residues. Per germline, CDR1 LNHDA and CDR2 SQIVND (reference sequence). Trimming stripped 4 bases from V and 3 bases from J, with 13 bases between. CDR3 protein: CASSKNRDTNQPQHF. CDR3 DNA: TGTGCCAGTAGTAAAAACCGGGACACCAATCAGCCCCAGCATTTT.

The chain combines TRBV7-2 with TRBJ1-1; weak D call: TRBD1 (6 bases). Germline assignment: CDR1 SGHTA and CDR2 FQGNSA. CDR3 length: 15 amino acids. With 5 bases removed from V and 5 bases from J, the gap between germline ends came to 18 bases. CDR3 in DNA: TGTGCCAGCAGCCTTTTGCGGGGGGCAGGGACTGAAGCTTTCTTT. Its translation is CASSLLRGAGTEAFF.

A remark on this clone: Other DNA variants within this sample encode the same CDR3. This sequence joins TRBV18 and TRBJ2-1; 10 bases are a match to TRBD1. Trimming at V came to 3 bases and at J to 4 bases, leaving 3 bases not matched to a gene. Germline V lookup: CDR1 KGHSH, CDR2 LQKENI. This CDR3 has 15 residues. The CDR3 loop is CASSPGTGAYNEQFF. The CDR3 DNA is TGTGCCAGCTCACCCGGGACAGGGGCGTACAATGAGCAGTTCTTC.

The rearrangement links TRBV5-1 to TRBJ2-4, with 7 bases aligning to TRBD1. CDR3 size: 16 residues. Germline V gene data show CDR1 as SGHRS and CDR2 as YFSETQ. V gave up 4 bases and J gave up 8 bases; unmatched junction bases: 15. In DNA, the CDR3 is TGCGCCAGCAGCCGAAGGACAGGTCCCGATCGGGACATTCAGTACTTC. It specifies CASSRRTGPDRDIQYF.

The V gene is TRBV6-5, the J gene TRBJ1-1; 8 bases agree with TRBD1. The CDR3 is 14 amino acids. J gave up 8 bases and V 6 bases, and 11 bases lay outside the gene matches. Germline assignment: CDR1 MNHEY and CDR2 SVGAGI. CDR3 residues: CASSRGQGTAEAFF. In DNA form, the CDR3 reads TGTGCCAGCAGCCGCGGACAGGGTACGGCAGAAGCTTTCTTT.

The CDR3 region is CASSQGFNGGQYF. The CDR3 coding sequence is TGTGCCAGCAGCCAAGGGTTTAACGGTGGGCAGTACTTC. This chain uses TRBV14 with TRBJ2-7, with no clear D. CDR1 is SGHDN and CDR2 is FVKESK in the germline V gene. V dropped 1 base and J dropped 9 bases, with 13 bases sitting between them. This CDR3 comprises 13 residues.

This chain uses TRBV4-3 with TRBJ2-2, with 9 bases fitting TRBD2. The CDR3 extends over 16 amino acids. CDR1 and CDR2 from the germline V gene are LGHNA and YSLEER. Losses at the gene ends were 0 bases for V and 4 bases for J; bases not matched to a gene: 3. In nucleotides, the CDR3 is TGCGCCAGCAGCCAAGATAGACTAGCGGCCACCGGGGAGCTGTTTTTT. This encodes CASSQDRLAATGELFF.

This clone was observed a single time. CDR3 DNA: TGTGCCAGCAGCTTAATTGGGGGGTCGGTGCAGTTCTTC. It codes for CASSLIGGSVQFF. The chain joins TRBV7-2 to TRBJ2-1, with TRBD2 as a possible D gene (6 bases). The V end lost 2 bases, the J end lost 12 bases, and 14 bases lay between the germline ends. The CDR3 contains 13 residues. Germline values: CDR1 SGHTA, CDR2 FQGNSA.

The CDR3, as DNA: TGTGCCAGCAGCCCCGTTTCAGGGTTCTCTGGAAACACCATATATTTT. It yields the protein CASSPVSGFSGNTIYF. The chain links TRBV11-2 to TRBJ1-3; D may be TRBD1 (5 bases). This CDR3 is 16 amino acids long. Germline V gene sequence: CDR1 SGHAT, CDR2 FQNNGV. The ends were cut back, 5 bases at V and 0 bases at J, with 14 bases in the middle.